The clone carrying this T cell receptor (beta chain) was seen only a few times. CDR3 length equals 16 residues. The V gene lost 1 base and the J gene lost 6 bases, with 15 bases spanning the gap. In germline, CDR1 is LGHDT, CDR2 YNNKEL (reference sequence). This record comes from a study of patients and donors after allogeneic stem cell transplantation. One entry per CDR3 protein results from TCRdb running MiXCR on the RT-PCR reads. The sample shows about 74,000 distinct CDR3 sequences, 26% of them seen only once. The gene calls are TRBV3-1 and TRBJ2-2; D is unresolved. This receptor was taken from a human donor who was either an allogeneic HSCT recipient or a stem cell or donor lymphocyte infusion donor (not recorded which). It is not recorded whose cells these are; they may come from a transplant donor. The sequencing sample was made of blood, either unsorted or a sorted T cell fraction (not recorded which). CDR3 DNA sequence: TGTGCCAGCAGCCAAGCTGGGGAAGGCTGGCCCGGGGAGCTGTTTTTT. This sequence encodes CASSQAGEGWPGELFF.